This T cell receptor beta chain was captured by sequencing in a study of T-cell memory formation after mild COVID-19. Study context: Clustering of TCRs was largely donor specific. Study findings and constraints: Contracting CD4+ clones sat mainly in CM and EM; CD8+ in EMRA. Clones that contracted from day 15 to 85 had balanced CD4/CD8; later expanders were CD4+ biased.

In regard to this clonotype: What it binds is not known.

The junction had 8 bases not matched to a gene; V was cut back by 4 bases and J by 3 bases. There are 15 residues in the CDR3. Germline-derived CDR1 and CDR2 are SGDLS and YYNGEE. TCRdb passed the 5' RACE reads through MiXCR, listing each CDR3 protein once. The sample includes under 600,000 distinct CDR3 sequences, less than 25% seen only once; the top ten take roughly 9.1%. The chain employs TRBV9 and TRBJ2-7, with TRBD1 matching 9 bases. The TCR sequence derives from an adult woman who had mild COVID-19 (a few samples of this study predate the infection). Cell type and time point are not known. The specimen sequenced was PBMCs or a T cell subset sorted from them (not recorded which). CDR3 in amino acids: CASSKTGTGIYEQYF. The CDR3 bases are TGTGCCAGCAGCAAAACGGGGACAGGGATCTACGAGCAGTACTTC.